The clone carrying this T cell receptor beta chain was observed a few times. Antigen unknown. Treatment reported: oral pan-JAK inhibitor, 5-10 mg twice daily. RNA was extracted and reverse transcribed into cDNA as the sequencing template. Sequencing was performed with immunoSEQ multiplex PCR; in TCRdb, only in-frame clones are kept and a portion is missing. This sample has 150,000 to 200,000 clones, with approximately 52% found just once. The sample originates from a study of CD8+ T cells in alopecia areata. Study observations and caveats: Among the cells sequenced in scalp samples are also the resident alphabeta T cells of normal skin.

The CDR3 extends over 13 amino acids. Germline CDR1 and CDR2: SNHLY and FYNNEI. V was trimmed by 11 bases and J by 0 bases, leaving 11 bases between them. This specimen was CD4+ T cells sorted from blood, taken at roughly week 58, from a patient treated with tofacitinib. This clonotype was sampled from a human donor with alopecia areata. The chain carries TRBV2 and TRBJ1-5, with D tentatively TRBD1 (5 bases). The CDR3 coding sequence is TGTGCCGGAGGGACGGTTAGCAATCAGCCCCAGCATTTT. This codes for CAGGTVSNQPQHF.